These T cell receptor beta chains were read from a single sample in a study of OX40 agonist ivuxolimab in advanced cancers. The repertoire was sequenced with immunoSEQ multiplex PCR; TCRdb's copy has only in-frame clones and lacks some. The table includes under 8,500 clones, around 72% detected once. The sample here was CD4+ or CD8+ T cells sorted from blood, taken in a trial of the OX40 agonist ivuxolimab. These receptors were collected from an adult with an advanced solid tumor such as melanoma, head and neck, liver or kidney cancer. The CDR3 runs from the conserved cysteine through the conserved F or W. A D gene is named only where the DNA matches it firmly. For some rows the clone size is stated as once, few or many, or as a class when expanded; others skip it.

j_call clone_size v_call d_call cdr3_nt cdr3_aa
TRBJ2-7 NA TRBV7-9 TRBD1 TGTGCCAGCAGCTTAGGGGCAGGGGGCCCCTTCTACGAGCAGTACTTC CASSLGAGGPFYEQYF
TRBJ2-1 NA TRBV7-3 TRBD2 TGTGCCAGCAGTTATGTGGCGGGGGACAATGAGCAGTTCTTC CASSYVAGDNEQFF
TRBJ2-1 NA TRBV5-5 TRBD1 TGTGCGACGGACAGGGGTTACAATGAGCAGTTCTTC CATDRGYNEQFF
TRBJ2-1 once TRBV9 NA TGTGCCAGCAGCGCCTCTTTGGGGGAGCAGTTCTTC CASSASLGEQFF
TRBJ1-1 NA TRBV11-2 NA TGTGCCAGCAGCACCCGAGGGGACCTCTCTAAGAACACTGAAGCTTTCTTT CASSTRGDLSKNTEAFF
TRBJ2-3 NA TRBV9 TRBD2 TGTGCCAGCAGCTCCCGACTAGCGGGGGGGTTCACAGATACGCAGTATTTT CASSSRLAGGFTDTQYF
TRBJ2-4 NA TRBV21-1 NA TGTGCCAACTGGACAGGGCCCAAAAACATTCAGTACTTC CANWTGPKNIQYF
TRBJ2-7 NA TRBV2 NA TGTGCCAGCAGTGAGGCAGGGGACGAGCAGTACTTC CASSEAGDEQYF
TRBJ2-2 NA TRBV19 NA TGTGCCAGTAGTATTAGTCCAGAACAGTGGGGGGAGCTGTTTTTT CASSISPEQWGELFF
TRBJ2-4 once TRBV2 TRBD1 TGTGCCAGTCCCCCGGGACAGGGGGCTGCCAAAAACATTCAGTACTTC CASPPGQGAAKNIQYF
TRBJ1-2 few TRBV2 NA TGTGCCACCCGGGGGGTTTACTATGGCTACACCTTC CATRGVYYGYTF
TRBJ2-1 NA TRBV19 TRBD1 TGTGCCAGTAGTAAGACAGGGGGCGGTTACAATGAGCAGTTCTTC CASSKTGGGYNEQFF
TRBJ2-3 NA TRBV9 TRBD2 TGTGCCAGCAGCGCAGTTAGCGGGGGGGCGGGAGATACGCAGTATTTT CASSAVSGGAGDTQYF
TRBJ2-3 NA TRBV9 NA TGTGCCAGCAGCGATAGCGGACTATGGGATACGCAGTATTTT CASSDSGLWDTQYF
TRBJ2-2 NA TRBV5-4 TRBD2 TGTGCCAGCAGCTGGTGGACTAGCGGCGGCACCGGGGAGCTGTTTTTT CASSWWTSGGTGELFF
TRBJ2-1 few TRBV7-9 NA TGTGCCAGCAGCCGGGACTCCAACAATGAGCAGTTCTTC CASSRDSNNEQFF
TRBJ2-5 once TRBV27 TRBD1 TGTGCCAGCAGTTTAATACAGGGGACCTTCCAAGAGACCCAGTACTTC CASSLIQGTFQETQYF
TRBJ2-7 NA TRBV9 NA TGTGCCAGCAGCTCTCGGGGAGGCGCCCTTCCCTACGAGCAGTACTTC CASSSRGGALPYEQYF
TRBJ2-1 NA TRBV11-3 TRBD1 TGTGCCAGCAGCCCTCGACCATCGGCACCGGGGACAGGGGGCAATGAGCAGTTCTTC CASSPRPSAPGTGGNEQFF
TRBJ1-2 medium-sized TRBV15 NA TGTGCCACCAGCAGAGAGGAAGGCGATGGCTACACCTTC CATSREEGDGYTF
TRBJ2-7 NA TRBV7-9 TRBD1 TGTGCCACCGAGCACAGGGGCTACGAGCAGTACTTC CATEHRGYEQYF
TRBJ2-7 NA TRBV9 TRBD1 TGTGCCAGCAGCGTCGGGACAGGGGCGCGGGAGCAGTACTTC CASSVGTGAREQYF
TRBJ1-3 NA TRBV12-5 TRBD1 TGTGCTAGTGGTTTGGGGTATCCGGACAGGGGGCCTGGAAACACCATATATTTT CASGLGYPDRGPGNTIYF
TRBJ2-1 NA TRBV9 NA TGTGCCAGCAGCGTAGATATAGGAGGGTCCTACAATGAGCAGTTCTTC CASSVDIGGSYNEQFF
TRBJ2-1 few TRBV6-1 TRBD2 TGTGCCAGCAGTGAAGCTAGCGGGGGTATCAATGAGCAGTTCTTC CASSEASGGINEQFF
TRBJ1-5 once TRBV9 TRBD1 TGTGCCAGCAGCGCAGGGACAGGGAATCAGCCCCAGCATTTT CASSAGTGNQPQHF
TRBJ2-7 NA TRBV6-5 NA TGTGCCAGCAGTTACTCGAGTAGGCAGACCTACGAGCAGTACTTC CASSYSSRQTYEQYF
TRBJ2-3 NA TRBV9 TRBD1 TGTGCCAGCAGCCAGACCGGGACAGGGGGATCAATCACAGATACGCAGTATTTT CASSQTGTGGSITDTQYF
TRBJ2-3 NA TRBV7-6 NA TGTGCCAGCAGCCCGGGACCTTTGACAGATACGCAGTATTTT CASSPGPLTDTQYF
TRBJ1-1 NA TRBV19 NA TGTGCCAGTAGTATTGCAGGTACTGAAGCTTTCTTT CASSIAGTEAFF
TRBJ2-1 NA TRBV23-1 TRBD2 TGCGCCAGCAGTCAATCCCAGGAAGTACTAGCGCACGATGAGCAGTTCTTC CASSQSQEVLAHDEQFF
TRBJ2-7 NA TRBV11-2 NA TGTGCCAGCAGCTTAATAGGGGGCTCCTACGAGCAGTACTTC CASSLIGGSYEQYF
TRBJ1-4 NA TRBV5-8 NA TGTGCCAGCAGCCCTCTGGGACTCCACGCAACTAATGAAAAACTGTTTTTT CASSPLGLHATNEKLFF
TRBJ2-7 NA TRBV4-1 NA TGCGCCAGCAGCCACCACTCCCAGCGGGTCGAGCAGTACTTC CASSHHSQRVEQYF
TRBJ2-3 NA TRBV9 TRBD2 TGTGCCAGCAGCGTTCTCGAGGGCGGGGGGTCTAGCACAGATACGCAGTATTTT CASSVLEGGGSSTDTQYF
TRBJ1-6 NA TRBV6-4 TRBD1 TGTGCCAGCAGGGACAGGAGCTCCTATAATTCACCCCTCCACTTT CASRDRSSYNSPLHF
TRBJ2-2 few TRBV2 NA TGTGCCAGCAGCCTGGCCGGGGAGCTGTTTTTT CASSLAGELFF
TRBJ1-2 once TRBV9 NA TGTGCCAGCAGCGTAGGGTTCGGCTACACCTTC CASSVGFGYTF
TRBJ2-1 NA TRBV19 TRBD1 TGTGCCAGCCGACGAGTTTTTGTAGAGGAACAGGGGAGCTCCTACAATGAGCAGTTCTTC CASRRVFVEEQGSSYNEQFF
TRBJ2-5 NA TRBV4-1 TRBD2 TGCGCCAGCAGCCAAGTAGCGGGGGTAATCGAGACCCAGTACTTC CASSQVAGVIETQYF
TRBJ2-5 NA TRBV7-9 TRBD1 TGTGCCAGCGTCGACAGGGTCCCGGGAGAGACCCAGTACTTC CASVDRVPGETQYF
TRBJ2-1 NA TRBV2 TRBD2 TGTGCCAGCCGGGGGCGGGGGGGCCAGGATGAGCAGTTCTTC CASRGRGGQDEQFF
TRBJ1-1 NA TRBV9 NA TGTGCCAGCAGCGCGGGGGGCCCTTGGAACACTGAAGCTTTCTTT CASSAGGPWNTEAFF